This T cell receptor (beta chain) was documented in a study of T cell clonotyping in hematopoietic cell transplantation. Notes on the study in general: After transplant, recipient diversity fell while pathologically expanded clonotypes grew through day 180. Broader posttransplant TCR repertoire diversity was predicted by graft donor and pretransplant recipient Inverse Simpson Index values.

For this clone: Its antigen remains unidentified.

Per the germline V gene, CDR1 is SGDLS and CDR2 is YYNGEE. The CDR3 totals 14 residues. Unmatched junction bases numbered 6, after V lost 4 bases and J lost 7 bases. Sequencing was performed with immunoSEQ multiplex PCR; in TCRdb, only in-frame clones are kept and a portion is missing. The sample contains about 12,000 clones, roughly 80% of which appear only once. Sequenced here: PBMCs, sampled 100 days after allogeneic stem cell transplant. The sequence was collected from a female patient aged 40 to 55 who had an allogeneic stem cell transplant from a related donor, so T cells may come from the graft donor. Some clones in this sample may be carry-over from other donors' samples. The V call is TRBV9, the J call TRBJ2-1, with TRBD2 matching 9 bases. The CDR3 coding sequence is TGTGCCAGCAGCTTGGGACTAGCCCGGAATGAGCAGTTCTTC. Translation: CASSLGLARNEQFF.